This entry concerns a single T cell receptor (beta chain). No antigen is known for it. Germline values: CDR1 SGHAT, CDR2 FQNNGV. V lost 1 base and J lost 0; bases outside the gene matches: 2. This CDR3 is built from 16 residues. This sample was taken from a study of OX40 agonist ivuxolimab in advanced cancers. General study findings and limits: At doses 0.1 to 3.0 mg/kg, CD4+ and CD8+ clones expanded. Partial responders treated at 0.1-3.0 mg/kg exhibited clonal expansion among the lowest measured.

The repertoire was sequenced with immunoSEQ multiplex PCR; TCRdb's copy has only in-frame clones and lacks some. The repertoire consists of 63,000 or so clones, with roughly 84% occurring once and the leading ten covering 6% to 9.5%. Sequenced material: CD4+ or CD8+ T cells sorted from blood, taken in a trial of the OX40 agonist ivuxolimab. The sequence was obtained from an adult with an advanced solid tumor such as melanoma, head and neck, liver or kidney cancer. The gene calls are TRBV11-2 and TRBJ2-7, with 11 bases fitting TRBD2. CDR3 in DNA: TGTGCCAGCAGCTTAGGCCTAGCGGGAGGCTCCTACGAGCAGTACTTC. Amino acid sequence: CASSLGLAGGSYEQYF.